A selection of T cell receptor beta chains follows, all from one sample in a study of T cells after somatic rescue of genetic block. The repertoire was sequenced with immunoSEQ multiplex PCR; TCRdb's copy has only in-frame clones and lacks some. The sample has about 67,000 clones; under 95% are singletons. Sequenced: peripheral blood mononuclear cells (PBMCs). The receptors shown here come from a man in his forties. Each CDR3 is given without its conserved first and last residue. A D gene is named only where the DNA matches it firmly.

J,V,D,CDR3
TRBJ2-5,TRBV25-1,NA,AVGVETQY
TRBJ2-1,TRBV11-2,NA,ASSPYNEQF
TRBJ2-3,TRBV6-1,TRBD2,ASSANGLAGDTQY
TRBJ2-1,TRBV5-1,TRBD2,ASSLVAGVYNEQF
TRBJ1-3,TRBV21-1,NA,ASSVRDRDSGNTIY
TRBJ2-5,TRBV9,TRBD1,ASSVTGGRETQY
TRBJ1-2,TRBV5-1,NA,ASSPGENYGYT
TRBJ1-4,TRBV6-5,NA,ASSTLQGRNEKLF
TRBJ2-1,TRBV13,NA,ASSLGTVGSYDEQF
TRBJ2-2,TRBV29-1,NA,SASSAGAGELF
TRBJ2-3,TRBV30,TRBD2,AWSGAASGGVIFSDTQY